The clone carrying this T cell receptor beta chain was observed a few times. Its antigen remains unidentified. Both 60 Vbeta primers and 13 Jbeta primers went into the PCR. Only in-frame clones appear in the TCRdb table, and some are missing; sequencing was by immunoSEQ multiplex PCR. The sample contains about 150,000 clones, about 68% of which appear only once. The record originates from a study of cytomegalovirus exposure and HLA in healthy donors. Broader study findings: Productive rates of about 90% or about 30% were seen for most TCR beta V segments in an earlier analysis. Later analysis associated a missense DCLRE1C variant with TCR beta V- and J-gene trimming.

This CDR3 contains 15 residues. Germline V gives CDR1 SEHNR, CDR2 FQNEAQ (reference sequence). The V and J ends lost 2 bases and 0 bases respectively, with 8 bases between them. This rearrangement joins TRBV7-9 to TRBJ1-3; D not resolved. This sequence was found in a man in his late teens or twenties in good health and CMV-seronegative. The source material was PBMCs. CDR3 region: CASSLLGNSGNTIYF. The DNA for the CDR3 is TGTGCCAGCAGCTTACTAGGCAACTCTGGAAACACCATATATTTT.